This is a list of T cell receptor beta chains from one sample in a study of blood T cells in healthy people across ages. MiXCR, applied by TCRdb to the 5' RACE reads, yields one record per CDR3 protein. The repertoire holds roughly 1,700,000 distinct CDR3 sequences, with 28% as singletons. The specimen was blood. These receptors originate from a woman between 25 and 40 years old in good health. Each CDR3 is given without its conserved first and last residue. The D gene is left open where the match is weak.

j_call	d_call	v_call	cdr3_aa
TRBJ1-3	NA	TRBV5-1	ASSLEAGAGNTIY
TRBJ1-5	NA	TRBV30	AWSGSNSNQPQH
TRBJ2-5	TRBD2	TRBV20-1	SARDGLAGGVRETQY
TRBJ1-2	NA	TRBV19	ASSIGSGLGYT
TRBJ1-2	NA	TRBV5-4	ASSLAAVGRT
TRBJ2-7	NA	TRBV4-3	ASSQESRTGAYEQY
TRBJ2-2	TRBD2	TRBV15	ATSRIEGGLRTGELF
TRBJ2-2	NA	TRBV18	ASSRNSNTGELF
TRBJ1-1	NA	TRBV28	ASSLHGGRTEAF
TRBJ2-3	NA	TRBV7-9	ASSRGYRDTQY